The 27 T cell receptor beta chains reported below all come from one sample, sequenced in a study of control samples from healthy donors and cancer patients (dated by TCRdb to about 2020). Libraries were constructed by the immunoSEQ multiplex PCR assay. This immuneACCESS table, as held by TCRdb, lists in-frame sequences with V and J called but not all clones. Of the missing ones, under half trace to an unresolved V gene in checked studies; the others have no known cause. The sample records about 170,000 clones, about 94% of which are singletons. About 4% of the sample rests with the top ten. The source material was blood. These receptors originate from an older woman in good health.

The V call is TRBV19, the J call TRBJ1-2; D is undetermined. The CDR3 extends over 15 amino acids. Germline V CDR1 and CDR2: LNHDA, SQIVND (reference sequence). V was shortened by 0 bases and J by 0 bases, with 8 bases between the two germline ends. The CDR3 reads CASSIEAMTNYGYTF. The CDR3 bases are TGTGCCAGTAGTATAGAAGCGATGACTAACTATGGCTACACCTTC.

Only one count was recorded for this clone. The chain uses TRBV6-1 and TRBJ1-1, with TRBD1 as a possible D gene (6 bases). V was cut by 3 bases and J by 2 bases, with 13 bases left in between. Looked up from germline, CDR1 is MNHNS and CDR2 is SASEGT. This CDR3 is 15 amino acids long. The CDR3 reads CASSDRGRINTEAFF. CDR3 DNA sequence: TGTGCCAGCAGTGATCGGGGGCGGATCAACACTGAAGCTTTCTTT.

In DNA form, the CDR3 reads TGCAGTGCTACCCGGAACAATGAGCAGTTCTTC. Its protein is CSATRNNEQFF. The chain uses TRBV20-1 and TRBJ2-1; D is undetermined. The CDR3 is 11 residues long. Germline assignment: CDR1 DFQATT and CDR2 SNEGSKA (reference sequence). With 4 bases removed from V and 5 bases from J, the gap between germline ends came to 6 bases.

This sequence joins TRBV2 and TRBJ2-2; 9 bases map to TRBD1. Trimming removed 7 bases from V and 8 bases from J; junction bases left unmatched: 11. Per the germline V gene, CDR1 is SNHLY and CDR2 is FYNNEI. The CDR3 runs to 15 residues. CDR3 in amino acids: CASTDGTGQAGELFF. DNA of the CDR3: TGTGCCAGCACCGACGGGACAGGGCAGGCTGGGGAGCTGTTTTTT.

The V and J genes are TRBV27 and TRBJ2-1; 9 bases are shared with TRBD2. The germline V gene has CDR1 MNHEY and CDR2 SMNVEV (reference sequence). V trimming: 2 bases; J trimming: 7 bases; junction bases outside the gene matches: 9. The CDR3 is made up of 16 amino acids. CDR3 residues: CASSLMAGGGANEQFF. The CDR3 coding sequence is TGTGCCAGCAGTTTAATGGCGGGGGGGGGCGCGAATGAGCAGTTCTTC.

The CDR3 DNA sequence: TGTGCCAGCAGCCTAAACACAGGGGGGAACACTGAAGCTTTCTTT. It is translated as CASSLNTGGNTEAFF. The V call is TRBV7-9, the J call TRBJ1-1; 8 bases line up with TRBD1. The CDR3 extends over 15 amino acids. CDR1 is SEHNR and CDR2 is FQNEAQ in the germline V gene (reference sequence). V lost 5 bases, J lost 1 base, and 6 bases stayed unmatched.

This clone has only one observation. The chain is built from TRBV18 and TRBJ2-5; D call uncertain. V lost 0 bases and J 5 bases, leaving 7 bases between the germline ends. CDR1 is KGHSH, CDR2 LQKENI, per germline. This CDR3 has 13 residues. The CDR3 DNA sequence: TGTGCCAGCTCACCACCCGTTGGCGAGACCCAGTACTTC. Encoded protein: CASSPPVGETQYF.

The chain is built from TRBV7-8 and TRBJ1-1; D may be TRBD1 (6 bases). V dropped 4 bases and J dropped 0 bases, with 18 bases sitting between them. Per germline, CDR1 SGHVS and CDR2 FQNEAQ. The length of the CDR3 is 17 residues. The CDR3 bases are TGTGCCAGCAGCTCCTACGAAAGGGGGAGCATGAACACTGAAGCTTTCTTT. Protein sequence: CASSSYERGSMNTEAFF.

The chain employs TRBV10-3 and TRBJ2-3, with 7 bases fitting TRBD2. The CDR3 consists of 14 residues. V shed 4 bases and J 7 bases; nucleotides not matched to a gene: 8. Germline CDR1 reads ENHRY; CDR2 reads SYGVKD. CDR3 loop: CAISGDGGTNTQYF. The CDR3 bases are TGTGCCATCAGTGGCGACGGGGGGACGAATACGCAGTATTTT.

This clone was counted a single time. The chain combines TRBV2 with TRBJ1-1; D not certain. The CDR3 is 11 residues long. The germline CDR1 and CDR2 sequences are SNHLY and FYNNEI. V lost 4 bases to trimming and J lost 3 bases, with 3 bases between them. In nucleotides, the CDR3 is TGTGCCAGCAGTGTCTACACTGAAGCTTTCTTT. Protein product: CASSVYTEAFF.

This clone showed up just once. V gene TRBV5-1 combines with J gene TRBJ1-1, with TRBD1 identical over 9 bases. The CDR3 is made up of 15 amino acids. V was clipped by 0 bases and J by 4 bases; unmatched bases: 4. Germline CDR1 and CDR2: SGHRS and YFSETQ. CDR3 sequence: CASSLGTGEATEAFF. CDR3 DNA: TGCGCCAGCAGCTTGGGGACAGGGGAAGCCACTGAAGCTTTCTTT.

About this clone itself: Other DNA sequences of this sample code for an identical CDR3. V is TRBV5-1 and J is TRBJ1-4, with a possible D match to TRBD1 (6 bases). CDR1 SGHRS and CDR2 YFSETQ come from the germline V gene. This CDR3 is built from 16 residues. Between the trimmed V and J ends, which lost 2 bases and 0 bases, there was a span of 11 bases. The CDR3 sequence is CASSLTGPATNEKLFF. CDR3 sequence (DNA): TGCGCCAGCAGCTTAACAGGGCCCGCAACTAATGAAAAACTGTTTTTT. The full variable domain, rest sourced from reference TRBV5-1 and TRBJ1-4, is KAGVTQTPRYLIKTRGQQVTLSCSPISGHRSVSWYQQTPGQGLQFLFEYFSETQRNKGNFPGRFSGRQFSNSRSEMNVSTLELGDSALYLCASSLTGPATNEKLFFGSGTQLSVL.

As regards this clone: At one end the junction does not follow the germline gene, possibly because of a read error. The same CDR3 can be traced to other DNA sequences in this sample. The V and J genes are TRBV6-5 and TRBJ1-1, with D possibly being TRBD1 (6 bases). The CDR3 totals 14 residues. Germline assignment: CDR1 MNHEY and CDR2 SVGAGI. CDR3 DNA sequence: TGTGCTAGCAGTTACGACAGGAAGTCTTCTGAAGCTTTCTTT. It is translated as CASSYDRKSSEAFF.

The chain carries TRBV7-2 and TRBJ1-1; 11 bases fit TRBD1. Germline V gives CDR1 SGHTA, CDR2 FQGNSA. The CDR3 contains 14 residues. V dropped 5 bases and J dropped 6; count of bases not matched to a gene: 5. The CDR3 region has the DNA TGTGCCAGCAGCGGACAGGGGGCGATTGCTGAAGCTTTCTTT. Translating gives CASSGQGAIAEAFF.

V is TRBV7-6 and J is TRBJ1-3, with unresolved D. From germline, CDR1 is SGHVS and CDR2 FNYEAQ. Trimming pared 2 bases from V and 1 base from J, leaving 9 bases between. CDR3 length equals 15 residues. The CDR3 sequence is CASSLWTDSGNTIYF. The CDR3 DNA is TGTGCCAGCAGCTTATGGACGGATTCTGGAAACACCATATATTTT.

CDR3 bases: TGCGCCAGCAGCCAAGGGGGGTCTCAGGGTAATGAAAAACTGTTTTTT. Translating it yields CASSQGGSQGNEKLFF. V and J are TRBV4-1 and TRBJ1-4; tentatively, D is TRBD1 (5 bases). V was shortened by 1 base and J by 4 bases, with 13 bases between the two germline ends. Per germline, CDR1 MGHRA and CDR2 YSYEKL. This CDR3 comprises 16 residues.

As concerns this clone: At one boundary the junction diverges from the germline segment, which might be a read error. Here the CDR3 DNA reads TGTGCTAGCAGCTTAGCGGGGACGATGGGGGGGTCGGAGACCCAGTACTTC. This translates into CASSLAGTMGGSETQYF. The rearrangement links TRBV7-7 to TRBJ2-5, with 8 nucleotides matching TRBD2. From germline, CDR1 is SSHAT and CDR2 FNYEAQ (reference sequence). This CDR3 has 17 amino acids.

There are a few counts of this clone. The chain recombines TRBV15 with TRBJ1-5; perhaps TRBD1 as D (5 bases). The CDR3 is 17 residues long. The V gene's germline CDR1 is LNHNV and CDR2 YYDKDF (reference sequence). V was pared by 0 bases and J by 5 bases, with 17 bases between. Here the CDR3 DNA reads TGTGCCACCAGCAGAGATCGTGCAGGGATGGTATATCAGCCCCAGCATTTT. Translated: CATSRDRAGMVYQPQHF.

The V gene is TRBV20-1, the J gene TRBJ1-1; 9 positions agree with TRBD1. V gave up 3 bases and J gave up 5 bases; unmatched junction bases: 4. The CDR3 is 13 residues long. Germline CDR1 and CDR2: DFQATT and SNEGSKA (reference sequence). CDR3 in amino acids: CSASGDRDTEAFF. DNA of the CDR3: TGCAGTGCTAGTGGGGACAGGGATACTGAAGCTTTCTTT.

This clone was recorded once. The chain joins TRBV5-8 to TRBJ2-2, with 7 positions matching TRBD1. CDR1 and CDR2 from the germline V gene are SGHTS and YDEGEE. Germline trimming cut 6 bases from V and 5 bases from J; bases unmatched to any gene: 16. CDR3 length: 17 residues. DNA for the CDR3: TGTGCCAGCACCCAGCTGCTGGCGACAGGGATAACCGGGGAGCTGTTTTTT. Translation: CASTQLLATGITGELFF.

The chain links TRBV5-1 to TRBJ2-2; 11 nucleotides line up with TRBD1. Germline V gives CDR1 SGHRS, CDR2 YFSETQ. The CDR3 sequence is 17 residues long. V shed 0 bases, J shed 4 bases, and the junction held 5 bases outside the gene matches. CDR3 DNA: TGCGCCAGCAGCTTGGCCGGGACAGGGGGGAGCACCGGGGAGCTGTTTTTT. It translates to CASSLAGTGGSTGELFF.

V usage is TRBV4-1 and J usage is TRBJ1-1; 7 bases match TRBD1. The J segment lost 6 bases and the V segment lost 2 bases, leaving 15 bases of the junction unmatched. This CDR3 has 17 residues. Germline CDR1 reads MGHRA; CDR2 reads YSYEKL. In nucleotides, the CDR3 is TGCGCCAGCAGCCAATCTAAGGTGCAGGGGGGTTATCCTGAAGCTTTCTTT. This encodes CASSQSKVQGGYPEAFF.

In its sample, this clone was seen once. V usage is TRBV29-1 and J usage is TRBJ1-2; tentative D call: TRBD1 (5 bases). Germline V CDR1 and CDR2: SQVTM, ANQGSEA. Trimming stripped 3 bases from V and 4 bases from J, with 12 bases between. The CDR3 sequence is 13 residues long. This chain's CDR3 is CSVDSGASYGYTF. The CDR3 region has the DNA TGCAGCGTTGACTCTGGGGCGTCCTATGGCTACACCTTC. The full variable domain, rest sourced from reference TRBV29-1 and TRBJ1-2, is SAVISQKPSRDICQRGTSLTIQCQVDSQVTMMFWYRQQPGQSLTLIATANQGSEATYESGFVIDKFPISRPNLTFSTLTVSNMSPEDSSIYLCSVDSGASYGYTFGSGTRLTVV.

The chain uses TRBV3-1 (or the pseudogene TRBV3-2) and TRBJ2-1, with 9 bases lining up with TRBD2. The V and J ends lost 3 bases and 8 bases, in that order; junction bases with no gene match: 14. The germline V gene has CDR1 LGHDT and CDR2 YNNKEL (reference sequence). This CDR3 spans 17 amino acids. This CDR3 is CASSQGSRSGGSDEQFF. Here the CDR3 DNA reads TGTGCCAGCAGCCAGGGGTCAAGAAGCGGGGGGTCCGATGAGCAGTTCTTC.

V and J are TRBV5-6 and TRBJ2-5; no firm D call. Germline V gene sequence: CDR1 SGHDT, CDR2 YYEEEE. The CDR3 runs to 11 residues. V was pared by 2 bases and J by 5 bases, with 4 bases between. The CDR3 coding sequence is TGTGCCAGCAGCTTAGAGGAGACCCAGTACTTC. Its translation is CASSLEETQYF.

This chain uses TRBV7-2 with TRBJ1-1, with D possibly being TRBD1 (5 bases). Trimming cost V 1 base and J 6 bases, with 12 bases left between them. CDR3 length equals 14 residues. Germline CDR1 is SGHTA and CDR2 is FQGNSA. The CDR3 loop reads CASSLDRGYPEAFF. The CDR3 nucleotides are TGTGCCAGCAGCTTAGATAGGGGATACCCTGAAGCTTTCTTT.

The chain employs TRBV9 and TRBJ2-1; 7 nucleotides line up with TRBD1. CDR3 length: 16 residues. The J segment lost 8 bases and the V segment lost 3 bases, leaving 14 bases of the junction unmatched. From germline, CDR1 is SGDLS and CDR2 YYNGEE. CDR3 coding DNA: TGTGCCAGCAGCGCGGATACAGGGGTGCGTAGCGATGAGCAGTTCTTC. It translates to CASSADTGVRSDEQFF.